A single sample is the source of the 3 T cell receptor beta chains below, sequenced in a study of OX40 agonist ivuxolimab in advanced cancers. The repertoire was sequenced with immunoSEQ multiplex PCR; TCRdb's copy has only in-frame clones and lacks some. Of about 100,000 clones in the sample, about 91% were seen once. The sample in question was CD4+ or CD8+ T cells sorted from blood, obtained in a trial of the OX40 agonist ivuxolimab. These receptors originate from an adult with an advanced solid tumor such as melanoma, head and neck, liver or kidney cancer.

V usage is TRBV18 and J usage is TRBJ2-7; 11 bases line up with TRBD2. Per the germline V gene, CDR1 is KGHSH and CDR2 is LQKENI. This CDR3 comprises 16 residues. V dropped 2 bases and J dropped 5; count of bases not matched to a gene: 8. CDR3 in amino acids: CASSPKTSGMGDEQYF. CDR3 nucleotides: TGTGCCAGCTCACCAAAGACTAGCGGGATGGGTGACGAGCAGTACTTC. The whole variable domain, remainder taken from reference TRBV18 and TRBJ2-7, is NAGVMQNPRHLVRRRGQEARLRCSPMKGHSHVYWYRQLPEEGLKFMVYLQKENIIDESGMPKERFSAEFPKEGPSILRIQQVVRGDSAAYFCASSPKTSGMGDEQYFGPGTRLTVT.

This clone has just a few counts. V and J are TRBV5-1 and TRBJ2-1; maybe TRBD1 (6 bases). This CDR3 is 13 amino acids long. CDR1 SGHRS and CDR2 YFSETQ come from the germline V gene. V was trimmed by 0 bases and J by 6 bases, leaving 7 bases between them. The CDR3, as DNA: TGCGCCAGCAGCTTGGTGACAGGCAATGAGCAGTTCTTC. Amino acids: CASSLVTGNEQFF.

The rearrangement uses TRBV28 and TRBJ2-5; D not resolved. V lost 3 bases, J lost 0 bases, and 5 bases lay in between. Germline V CDR1 and CDR2: MDHEN, SYDVKM. The CDR3 is made up of 13 amino acids. The CDR3 bases are TGTGCCAGCAGTTTGGGGTACCAAGAGACCCAGTACTTC. Amino acids: CASSLGYQETQYF.